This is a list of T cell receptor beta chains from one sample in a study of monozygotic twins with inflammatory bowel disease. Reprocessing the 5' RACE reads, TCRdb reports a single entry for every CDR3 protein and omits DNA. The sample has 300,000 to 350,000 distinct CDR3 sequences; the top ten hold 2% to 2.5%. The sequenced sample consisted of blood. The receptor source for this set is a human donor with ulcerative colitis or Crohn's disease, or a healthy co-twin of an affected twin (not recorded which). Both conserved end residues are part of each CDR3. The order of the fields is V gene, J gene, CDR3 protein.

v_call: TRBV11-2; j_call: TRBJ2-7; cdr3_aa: CASSPRSRDRGYEQYF
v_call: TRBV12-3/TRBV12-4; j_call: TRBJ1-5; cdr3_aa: CASSPTALNQPQHF
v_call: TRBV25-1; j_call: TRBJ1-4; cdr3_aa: CASRWDEKLFF
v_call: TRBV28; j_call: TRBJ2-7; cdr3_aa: CASRLAGAISEQYF
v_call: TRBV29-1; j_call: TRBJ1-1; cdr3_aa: CSVVTVNTEAFF
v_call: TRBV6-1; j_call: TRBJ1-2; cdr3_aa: CASRRGQILVPIDGYTF
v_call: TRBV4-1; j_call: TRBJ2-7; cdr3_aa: CASSQPTSGKRYEQYF
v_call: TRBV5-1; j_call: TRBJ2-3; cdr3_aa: CASSLAGYTDTQYF
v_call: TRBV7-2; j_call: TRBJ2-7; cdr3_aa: CASSLAWTGIPYEQYF
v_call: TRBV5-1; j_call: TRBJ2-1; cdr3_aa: CASQAEGRSNEQFF
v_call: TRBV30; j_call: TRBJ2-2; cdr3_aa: CACNRRNTGELFF
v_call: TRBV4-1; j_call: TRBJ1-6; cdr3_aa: CASSQIYRQRGGSPLHF
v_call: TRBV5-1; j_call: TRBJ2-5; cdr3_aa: CASSWTRQGTDLETQYF
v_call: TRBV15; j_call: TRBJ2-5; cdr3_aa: CATSRAPPETQYF
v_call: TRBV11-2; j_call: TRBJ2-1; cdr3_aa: CASSLGLAGYNEQFF
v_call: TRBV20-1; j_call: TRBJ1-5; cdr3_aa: CSAEQNQPQHF
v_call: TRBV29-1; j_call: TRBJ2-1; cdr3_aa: CSVSGTSGRAGQFF